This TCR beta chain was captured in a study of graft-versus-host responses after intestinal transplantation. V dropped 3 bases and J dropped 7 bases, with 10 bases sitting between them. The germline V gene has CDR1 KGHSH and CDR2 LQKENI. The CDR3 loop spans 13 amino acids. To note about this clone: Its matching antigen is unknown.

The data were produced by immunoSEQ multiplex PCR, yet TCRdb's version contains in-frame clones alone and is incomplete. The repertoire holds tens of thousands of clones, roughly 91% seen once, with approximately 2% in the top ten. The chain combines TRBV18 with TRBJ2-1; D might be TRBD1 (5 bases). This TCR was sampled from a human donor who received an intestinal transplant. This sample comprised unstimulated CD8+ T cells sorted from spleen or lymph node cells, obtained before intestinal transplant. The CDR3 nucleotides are TGTGCCAGCTCACCGACTGACAGAAATGAGCAGTTCTTC. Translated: CASSPTDRNEQFF.